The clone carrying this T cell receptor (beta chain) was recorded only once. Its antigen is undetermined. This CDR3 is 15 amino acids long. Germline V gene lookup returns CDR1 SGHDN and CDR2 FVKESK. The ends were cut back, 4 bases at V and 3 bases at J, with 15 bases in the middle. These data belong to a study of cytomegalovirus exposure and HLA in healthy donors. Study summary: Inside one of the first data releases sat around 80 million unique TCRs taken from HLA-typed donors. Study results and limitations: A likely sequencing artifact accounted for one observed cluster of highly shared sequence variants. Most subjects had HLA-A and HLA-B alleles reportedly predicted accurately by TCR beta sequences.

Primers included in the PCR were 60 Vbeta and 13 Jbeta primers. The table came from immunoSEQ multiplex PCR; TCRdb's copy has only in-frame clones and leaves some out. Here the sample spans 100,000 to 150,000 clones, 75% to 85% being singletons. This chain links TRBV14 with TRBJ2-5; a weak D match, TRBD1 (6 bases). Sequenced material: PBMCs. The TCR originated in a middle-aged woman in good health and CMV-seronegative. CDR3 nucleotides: TGTGCCAGCAGCCGGAGTTGGGGACAAAAAGAGACCCAGTACTTC. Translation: CASSRSWGQKETQYF.